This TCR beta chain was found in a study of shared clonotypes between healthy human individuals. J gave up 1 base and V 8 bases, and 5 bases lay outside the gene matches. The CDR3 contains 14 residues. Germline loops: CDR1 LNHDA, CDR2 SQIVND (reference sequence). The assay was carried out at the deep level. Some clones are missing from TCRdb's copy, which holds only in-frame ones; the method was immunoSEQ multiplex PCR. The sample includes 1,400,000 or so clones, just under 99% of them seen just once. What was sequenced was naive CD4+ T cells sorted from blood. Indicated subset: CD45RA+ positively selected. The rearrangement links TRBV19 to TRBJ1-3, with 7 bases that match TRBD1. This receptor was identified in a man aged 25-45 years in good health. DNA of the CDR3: TGTGCCAGTCGAACAGGGGAATCTGGAAACACCATATATTTT. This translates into CASRTGESGNTIYF.